This T cell receptor beta chain was profiled in a study of blood T cell repertoires in COVID-19. Germline CDR1 is KGHDR and CDR2 is SFDVKD. The junction had 6 bases not matched to a gene; V was cut back by 3 bases and J by 1 base. The CDR3 is 16 residues long. The repertoire was sequenced with immunoSEQ multiplex PCR; TCRdb's copy has only in-frame clones and lacks some. The repertoire consists of roughly 180,000 clones, with 81% occurring once and the leading ten covering about 10%. The sequence was collected from a woman aged 40 to 50 with COVID-19, enrolled during active disease. Material: peripheral blood. The V gene is TRBV24-1, the J gene TRBJ2-3; 7 bases are a match to TRBD2. The CDR3 is CATSDRDRGGTDTQYF. The CDR3 DNA is TGTGCCACCAGTGATCGAGACCGGGGGGGCACAGATACGCAGTATTTT.